The TCR beta chain under discussion was sequenced for a study of T cells and Merkel cell carcinoma outcomes. Points from the study as a whole: In Merkel cell carcinoma, repertoire and T-cell density reportedly predicted outcomes.

Some clones are missing from TCRdb's copy, which holds only in-frame ones; the method was immunoSEQ multiplex PCR. The table has roughly 13,000 clones, approximately 92% seen once. A word on this clone: Its antigen is not identified.

V was pared by 2 bases and J by 7 bases, with 15 bases between. In germline, CDR1 is SGHNT, CDR2 YYREEE (reference sequence). The CDR3 is 15 amino acids. This chain joins TRBV5-4 and TRBJ1-4; tentative D call: TRBD1 (6 bases). The sequenced material came from tumor tissue from Merkel cell carcinoma. The clonotype was recovered from a human donor with Merkel cell carcinoma. The CDR3 is CASSFTGAGGEKLFF. The CDR3, as DNA: TGTGCCAGCAGCTTTACGGGGGCAGGAGGTGAAAAACTGTTTTTT.